The rows below give T cell receptor beta chains drawn from one sample of a study of T-cell reconstitution after alpha-beta-depleted transplantation in children. TCRdb re-derived calls from the PCR reads in MiXCR, one entry per CDR3 protein. Altogether 200,000 to 250,000 distinct CDR3 sequences are present, around 7.5% being singletons, with the ten largest covering 6.3%. Specimen: PBMCs, mostly from graft donor cells, collected 180 days after TCRalphabeta/CD19-depleted stem cell transplant. The origin of the receptors is a male patient under 18 who had a stem cell transplant for acute lymphoblastic leukemia, so the T cells may come from the graft donor. CDR3s include the opening cysteine and the closing phenylalanine or tryptophan. The D gene is left open where the match is weak. Some rows mark clone size as missing; the rest say once, few, many or name a class of expanded clone.

cdr3_nt | cdr3_aa | clone_size | d_call | j_call | v_call
TGTGCCAGCAGTTACACAGGGAGCTATGGCTACACCTTC | CASSYTGSYGYTF | many | . | TRBJ1-2 | TRBV6-6
TGTGCCAGCAGTTCAATGGGGAACACTGAAGCTTTCTTT | CASSSMGNTEAFF | many | . | TRBJ1-1 | TRBV6-5
TGTGCCAGCAGCGGGGGTTTTAGCGGGTACACTGAGCAGTTCTTC | CASSGGFSGYTEQFF | . | TRBD2 | TRBJ2-1 | TRBV11-2
TGTGCCAGCAGGAGGGTCTCCTACGAGCAGTACTTC | CASRRVSYEQYF | many | . | TRBJ2-7 | TRBV6-1
TGTGCCAGCACCGAGGCTGGCGTGGAGACCCAGTACTTC | CASTEAGVETQYF | many | . | TRBJ2-5 | TRBV12-3/TRBV12-4
TGTGCCAGCAGTACGACTAGCACCACACAGCAGTATTTT | CASSTTSTTQQYF | many | TRBD2 | TRBJ2-3 | TRBV28
TGTGCCAGCAGCTTACTGCGGTACGAGCAGTACTTC | CASSLLRYEQYF | many | . | TRBJ2-7 | TRBV11-3
TGTGCCAGCAGCTTGCAGAGGGGAGGGTCTGGGGCCAACGTCCTGACTTTC | CASSLQRGGSGANVLTF | . | TRBD2 | TRBJ2-6 | TRBV5-4
TGTGCCAGCAGTTTATATGAGCAGTTCTTC | CASSLYEQFF | many | . | TRBJ2-1 | TRBV12-3/TRBV12-4
TGTGCCAGCACTAGGGGGGGTGAAGCTTTCTTT | CASTRGGEAFF | many | . | TRBJ1-1 | TRBV6-5
TGTGCCAGCAGTGAAACTGGGACAGGGGCTTCCACAGATACGCAGTATTTT | CASSETGTGASTDTQYF | many | TRBD1 | TRBJ2-3 | TRBV25-1
TGTGCCAGCTCACTCCAGACTAGCGCTAGCTCTGGGGCCAACGTCCTGACTTTC | CASSLQTSASSGANVLTF | . | TRBD2 | TRBJ2-6 | TRBV18
TGTGCCAGTATCCCGACAGGGGCTAGCAATCAGCCCCAGCATTTT | CASIPTGASNQPQHF | many | TRBD1 | TRBJ1-5 | TRBV19
TGTGCCAGCAGCTTGGCTATAGCGGGGATCCAAGAGACCCAGTACTTC | CASSLAIAGIQETQYF | many | TRBD2 | TRBJ2-5 | TRBV5-5
TGTGCCAGCAGCCAAGGGGGTAGGGGGGACGCTGGGGCCAACGTCCTGACTTTC | CASSQGGRGDAGANVLTF | many | . | TRBJ2-6 | TRBV3-1
TGTGCCAGTAGGCTGGGACAAAACACCGGGGAGCTGTTTTTT | CASRLGQNTGELFF | . | . | TRBJ2-2 | TRBV19